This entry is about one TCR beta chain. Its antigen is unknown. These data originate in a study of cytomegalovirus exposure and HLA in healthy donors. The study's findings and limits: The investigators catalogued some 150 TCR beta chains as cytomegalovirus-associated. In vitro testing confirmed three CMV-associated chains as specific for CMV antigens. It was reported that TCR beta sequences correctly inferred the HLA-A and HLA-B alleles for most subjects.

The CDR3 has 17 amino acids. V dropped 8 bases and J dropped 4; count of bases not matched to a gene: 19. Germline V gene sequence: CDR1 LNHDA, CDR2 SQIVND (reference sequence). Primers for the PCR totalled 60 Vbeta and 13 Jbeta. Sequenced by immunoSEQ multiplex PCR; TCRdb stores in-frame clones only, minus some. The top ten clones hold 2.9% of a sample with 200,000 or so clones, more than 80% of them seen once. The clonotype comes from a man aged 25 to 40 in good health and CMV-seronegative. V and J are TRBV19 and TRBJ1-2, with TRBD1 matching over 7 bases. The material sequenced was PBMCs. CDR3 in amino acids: CASQRGGTNRGGYGYTF. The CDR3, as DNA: TGTGCCAGTCAAAGAGGGGGTACGAACAGGGGAGGCTATGGCTACACCTTC.